These 13 T cell receptor beta chains were sequenced from one sample in a study of human T cells and chemical hapten exposure. The time point denotes: patch test 2, 6 weeks after DPC sensitization. Treatment defined: therapeutic diphenylcyclopropenone sensitization with weekly scalp DPC. Each CDR3 protein is one row after TCRdb ran MiXCR on the RACE reads. The profile shows a few hundred thousand distinct CDR3 sequences, around 6% of them singletons. Specimen: whole blood, collected in connection with sensitization to the hapten diphenylcyclopropenone (DPC). All receptors come from a woman aged 18-29 years with alopecia areata. Some clones in this sample may be carry-over from other donors' samples.

This clonotype was seen a handful of times. The chain combines TRBV9 with TRBJ1-3; the D is unclear. V was clipped by 3 bases and J by 1 base, with 14 bases between them. The CDR3 has 16 amino acids. Germline V CDR1 and CDR2: SGDLS, YYNGEE. CDR3 in amino acids: CASSAGLGGSGNTIYF. The CDR3 nucleotides are TGTGCCAGCAGCGCGGGATTGGGAGGTTCTGGAAACACCATATATTTT.

This clonotype occurred many times. This rearrangement joins TRBV18 to TRBJ2-6; D call uncertain. Between the trimmed V and J ends, which lost 2 bases and 0 bases, there was a span of 5 bases. The length of the CDR3 is 15 residues. CDR1 is KGHSH and CDR2 is LQKENI in the germline V gene. The CDR3 is CASSPSYSGANVLTF. The CDR3 region has the DNA TGTGCCAGCTCACCATCATACTCTGGGGCCAACGTCCTGACTTTC.

The table lists this clonotype with many counts. This chain links TRBV28 with TRBJ1-5; 9 bases are shared with TRBD1. The CDR3 sequence is 16 residues long. The germline gives CDR1 MDHEN, CDR2 SYDVKM. Trimming at V came to 2 bases and at J to 4 bases, leaving 6 bases not matched to a gene. DNA for the CDR3: TGTGCCAGCAGTTTAGGTCTGGGACAGGGTAATCAGCCCCAGCATTTT. Translating it yields CASSLGLGQGNQPQHF.

V is TRBV10-1 and J is TRBJ2-5, with TRBD1 matching 11 bases. V dropped 6 bases and J dropped 0; count of bases not matched to a gene: 6. The length of the CDR3 is 16 residues. The germline gives CDR1 WNHNN, CDR2 SYGVQD (reference sequence). The CDR3 spells CASRPGQGAYQETQYF. CDR3 in DNA: TGCGCCAGCAGACCCGGACAGGGGGCCTACCAAGAGACCCAGTACTTC.

This clonotype was counted at least ten times. This rearrangement joins TRBV6-5 to TRBJ1-1; 9 bases fit TRBD1. Germline lookup yields CDR1 MNHEY and CDR2 SVGAGI. The CDR3 is 17 amino acids. With 2 bases clipped from V and 4 bases from J, the junction kept 11 bases outside the gene matches. CDR3 nucleotides: TGTGCCAGCAGTTACAAGGGACAGGGTACCAGTCGCACTGAAGCTTTCTTT. The encoded protein is CASSYKGQGTSRTEAFF.

The chain is built from TRBV3-1 and TRBJ2-3; tentatively, D is TRBD2 (6 bases). The CDR3 loop spans 14 amino acids. Trimming cost V 4 bases and J 6 bases, with 14 bases left between them. Germline CDR1 and CDR2: LGHDT and YNNKEL (reference sequence). The CDR3: CASSPSRRGDTQYF. CDR3 DNA sequence: TGTGCCAGCAGCCCGAGCCGACGGGGGGATACGCAGTATTTT.

CDR3 sequence (DNA): TGTGCCAGCAGTTTCTACGTTCGCCCGGGGGGTAGAATTGAGGGGACAGATACGCAGTATTTT. Amino acids: CASSFYVRPGGRIEGTDTQYF. The chain recombines TRBV27 with TRBJ2-3, with TRBD2 matching over 7 bases. Germline V gene lookup returns CDR1 MNHEY and CDR2 SMNVEV (reference sequence). The CDR3 has 21 amino acids. V trimming: 3 bases; J trimming: 3 bases; junction bases outside the gene matches: 24.

This clonotype was seen at least ten times. V is TRBV21-1 and J is TRBJ1-1. TRBV21-1 is flagged as a pseudogene. CDR3 length equals 12 residues. The CDR3 spells CASKTINTEAFF. CDR3 sequence (DNA): TGTGCCAGCAAGACAATTAACACTGAAGCTTTCTTT.

This clonotype has more than one count but fewer than ten. The CDR3: CSASGAYNEQFF. The CDR3 DNA reads TGCAGTGCTAGCGGGGCCTACAATGAGCAGTTCTTC. This chain joins TRBV20-1 and TRBJ2-1, with D perhaps matching TRBD2 (5 bases). CDR3 size: 12 residues. Germline V gives CDR1 DFQATT, CDR2 SNEGSKA (reference sequence). V gave up 3 bases and J gave up 2 bases, with 5 bases separating them.

This chain joins TRBV4-1 and TRBJ2-6, with TRBD1 identical over 11 bases. CDR1 is MGHRA and CDR2 is YSYEKL in the germline V gene. The J segment lost 2 bases and the V segment lost 5 bases, leaving 17 bases of the junction unmatched. The CDR3 has 21 amino acids. CDR3 amino acids: CASSYSFIVPGQGAGANVLTF. The CDR3 region has the DNA TGCGCCAGCAGCTATTCTTTCATTGTTCCGGGACAGGGGGCTGGGGCCAACGTCCTGACTTTC.

V gene TRBV28 combines with J gene TRBJ2-3; 10 nucleotides agree with TRBD1. The V and J ends lost 5 bases and 9 bases, in that order; junction bases with no gene match: 11. In germline, CDR1 is MDHEN, CDR2 SYDVKM. This CDR3 has 15 amino acids. CDR3 sequence: CASSLSGTGVRTQYF. CDR3 nucleotide sequence: TGTGCCAGCAGTCTCTCCGGGACAGGGGTTCGGACGCAGTATTTT.

This clonotype was counted ten times or more. The chain has TRBV12-3 or TRBV12-4 and TRBJ2-2; 8 bases agree with TRBD1. V lost 5 bases to trimming and J lost 1 base; unmatched junction nucleotides: 3. The CDR3 is made up of 15 amino acids. CDR3 nucleotides: TGTGCCAGCAGTCGAGGACAGGGGAACACCGGGGAGCTGTTTTTT. This sequence encodes CASSRGQGNTGELFF.

The sample holds a few counts of this clonotype. The chain is built from TRBV27 and TRBJ1-6, with unresolved D. V lost 5 bases, J lost 7 bases, and 12 bases lay in between. The CDR3 loop spans 14 amino acids. Germline V gives CDR1 MNHEY, CDR2 SMNVEV (reference sequence). The CDR3 region is CASSPIGGNSPLHF. The CDR3 DNA follows: TGTGCCAGCAGTCCCATCGGCGGAAATTCACCCCTCCACTTT.